Following are 16 T cell receptor beta chains from one sample sequenced in a study of early T cells in non-severe SARS-CoV-2 infection (dated by TCRdb to the early 2020s). Library method: 5' RACE. Sequenced on a NextSeq 500. The public reads were reanalyzed by TCRdb: fastp trimming at Q25, MiXCR alignment, in-frame beta chains only. Each CDR3 protein gets just one entry, which takes the most common genes and DNA from the rows behind it. The sample table holds tens of thousands of distinct CDR3 sequences, of which around 7% were seen once. The ten largest clones add up to approximately 35% of the sample. The material sequenced was whole blood. The receptors stem from an adult who was a healthcare worker with PCR-confirmed SARS-CoV-2 infection or an uninfected control (not recorded which).

This clonotype has more than one count but fewer than ten. The V and J genes are TRBV6-2 or TRBV6-3 and TRBJ2-5; D might be TRBD2 (5 bases). There are 15 residues in the CDR3. Trimming removed 0 bases from V and 5 bases from J, with 13 bases in between. The V gene's germline CDR1 is MNHEY and CDR2 SVGEGT. The CDR3: CASSYSPGYSETQYF. The CDR3 DNA reads TGTGCCAGCAGTTACTCGCCGGGGTACTCGGAGACCCAGTACTTC.

There are many counts of this clonotype. The gene calls are TRBV7-2 and TRBJ2-2; TRBD1 aligns across 9 bases. V dropped 6 bases and J dropped 2; count of bases not matched to a gene: 1. There are 14 residues in the CDR3. Germline values: CDR1 SGHTA, CDR2 FQGNSA. In nucleotides, the CDR3 is TGTGCCAGCAGGGACAGGGGTAACACCGGGGAGCTGTTTTTT. This codes for CASRDRGNTGELFF.

This clonotype was recorded many times. The J gene is TRBJ2-3, the V gene TRBV5-1; 7 nucleotides agree with TRBD2. The CDR3 is 16 residues long. Germline loops: CDR1 SGHRS, CDR2 YFSETQ. V was pared by 3 bases and J by 3 bases, with 10 bases of the junction left unmatched. CDR3 in amino acids: CASSSHGGTQTDTQYF. In DNA, the CDR3 is TGCGCCAGCAGCTCCCACGGGGGGACTCAGACAGATACGCAGTATTTT.

The table lists this clonotype with many counts. In DNA form, the CDR3 reads TGTGCCAGCAGTTTATACGGGGGCGACTCTCAGCCCCAGCATTTT. Residues: CASSLYGGDSQPQHF. This rearrangement joins TRBV28 to TRBJ1-5; D perhaps matches TRBD1 (6 bases). Germline V gene lookup returns CDR1 MDHEN and CDR2 SYDVKM. The CDR3 totals 15 residues. V dropped 1 base and J dropped 6 bases, with 13 bases sitting between them.

The table lists this clonotype with a few counts. The chain is built from TRBV7-9 and TRBJ2-7, with D uncertain. Germline CDR1 and CDR2: SEHNR and FQNEAQ (reference sequence). Trimming pared 8 bases from V and 6 bases from J, leaving 14 bases between. This CDR3 is 12 amino acids long. The CDR3 reads CASSIDYREQYF. As DNA, the CDR3 is TGTGCCAGCTCCATCGATTATCGCGAGCAGTACTTC.

This clonotype was seen at least ten times. The CDR3 region is CASSPPGTGGGEQYF. In DNA, the CDR3 is TGTGCCAGCAGTCCGCCCGGGACAGGGGGTGGCGAGCAGTACTTC. V is TRBV12-3 or TRBV12-4 and J is TRBJ2-7; 11 nucleotides align to TRBD1. Trimming cost V 5 bases and J 6 bases; bases outside gene matches: 9. This CDR3 comprises 15 residues.

This clonotype was observed many times. This chain links TRBV6-1 with TRBJ2-2; a weak D match, TRBD2 (5 bases). V was clipped by 5 bases and J by 4 bases, with 11 bases between them. Germline-derived CDR1 and CDR2 are MNHNS and SASEGT. The CDR3 consists of 14 residues. CDR3 in DNA: TGTGCCAGCAGTTTGAGTCGGGGCACCGGGGAGCTGTTTTTT. Its protein is CASSLSRGTGELFF.

This clonotype was detected only a few times. The chain is built from TRBV6-6 and TRBJ2-7, with D tentatively TRBD1 (6 bases). The CDR3 spans 19 residues. Germline-derived CDR1 and CDR2 are MNHNY and SVGAGI (reference sequence). Trimming removed 0 bases from V and 0 bases from J, with 21 bases in between. The CDR3 spells CASSYSRRWEQGSSYEQYF. The CDR3 DNA sequence: TGTGCCAGCAGTTACTCGAGAAGGTGGGAACAGGGTAGCTCCTACGAGCAGTACTTC.

The chain carries TRBV7-3 and TRBJ2-5, with 8 nucleotides matching TRBD1. After removal of 5 bases from V and 4 bases from J, the junction contained 3 bases not matched to a gene. The CDR3 length is 13 residues. In germline, CDR1 is SGHTA, CDR2 FQGTGA. The chain's CDR3 is CASSGQGGETQYF. As DNA, the CDR3 is TGTGCCAGCAGCGGACAGGGCGGAGAGACCCAGTACTTC.

Many counts were recorded for this clonotype. The rearrangement uses TRBV18 and TRBJ1-4; the match to TRBD1 covers 10 bases. The CDR3 covers 15 residues. Losses at the gene ends were 4 bases for V and 5 bases for J; bases not matched to a gene: 4. Germline CDR1 and CDR2: KGHSH and LQKENI. Here the CDR3 reads CASSQGQGRNEKLFF. CDR3 in DNA: TGTGCCAGCTCACAGGGACAGGGGAGGAATGAAAAACTGTTTTTT.

This clonotype was detected ten times or more. This chain uses TRBV28 with TRBJ2-4; 15 nucleotides match TRBD2. The length of the CDR3 is 19 residues. The trim removed 5 bases at V and 8 bases at J, leaving 16 bases unmatched. Germline V gives CDR1 MDHEN, CDR2 SYDVKM. For the CDR3, the DNA is TGTGCCAGCAGTCTAAACCCAGGACTAGCGGGAGGGCCTAGATACATTCAGTACTTC. This codes for CASSLNPGLAGGPRYIQYF.

This clonotype was picked up a small number of times. J is TRBJ2-6 and V is TRBV7-9; no firm D call. The germline gives CDR1 SEHNR, CDR2 FQNEAQ (reference sequence). The V end was cut by 5 bases, the J end by 6 bases, with 11 bases between. CDR3 length: 14 residues. In DNA, the CDR3 is TGTGCCAGCAGCGTTAGCTCGGCGGCCAACGTCCTGACTTTC. Translating it yields CASSVSSAANVLTF.

This clonotype was seen only a few times. The gene calls are TRBV10-3 and TRBJ2-7; the D gene could be TRBD1 or TRBD2 (5 bases each). The CDR3 loop spans 15 amino acids. The ends were cut back, 3 bases at V and 2 bases at J, with 14 bases in the middle. Germline CDR1 and CDR2: ENHRY and SYGVKD. The CDR3 loop reads CAISDSTGAPYEQYF. The CDR3 region has the DNA TGTGCCATCAGTGACTCGACCGGGGCTCCCTACGAGCAGTACTTC.

The genes are TRBV4-1 and TRBJ2-2; 7 bases match TRBD1. The CDR3 has 16 residues. CDR1 is MGHRA, CDR2 YSYEKL, per germline. J was trimmed by 1 base and V by 4 bases; bases with no gene match: 6. The CDR3 DNA follows: TGCGCCAGCAGCCTAAAGACAGGGCAGAACACCGGGGAGCTGTTTTTT. Protein: CASSLKTGQNTGELFF.

This clonotype was counted at least ten times. This sequence joins TRBV20-1 and TRBJ2-7; 10 bases are a match to TRBD2. This CDR3 comprises 15 residues. V trimming: 0 bases; J trimming: 4 bases; junction bases outside the gene matches: 6. Germline V lookup: CDR1 DFQATT, CDR2 SNEGSKA (reference sequence). CDR3 DNA: TGCAGTGCTAGAGATCCACTAGCGGGGAAATACGAGCAGTACTTC. It translates to CSARDPLAGKYEQYF.

This clonotype was detected many times. This chain uses TRBV2 with TRBJ1-2; tentatively, D is TRBD1 (5 bases). Deletions cut 7 bases from V and 5 bases from J, with 14 bases between. This CDR3 is built from 13 residues. Germline V CDR1 and CDR2: SNHLY, FYNNEI. CDR3 nucleotides: TGTGCCAGCACGGAGGGACTAAGATATGGCTACACCTTC. Residues: CASTEGLRYGYTF.